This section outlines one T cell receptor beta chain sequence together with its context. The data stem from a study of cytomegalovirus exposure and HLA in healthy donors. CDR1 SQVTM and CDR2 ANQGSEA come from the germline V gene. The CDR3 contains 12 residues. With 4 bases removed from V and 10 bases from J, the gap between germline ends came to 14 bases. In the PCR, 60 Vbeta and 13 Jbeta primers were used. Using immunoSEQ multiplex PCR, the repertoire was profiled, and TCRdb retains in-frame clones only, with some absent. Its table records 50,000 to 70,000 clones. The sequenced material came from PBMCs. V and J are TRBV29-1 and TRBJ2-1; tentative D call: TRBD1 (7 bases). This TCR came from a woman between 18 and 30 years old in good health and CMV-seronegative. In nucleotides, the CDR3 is TGCAGCGTTGTGGAGGGGGCGGAAGAGCAGTTCTTC. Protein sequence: CSVVEGAEEQFF.